The clone carrying this TCR beta chain was seen many times. Its antigen remains unidentified. Trimming took 6 bases from V and 5 from J, leaving 10 bases between them. The CDR3 length is 12 residues. As for the cDNA, it was generated by 5'RACE with 10-nucleotide random UMIs. TCRdb passed the 5' RACE reads through MiXCR, listing each CDR3 protein once. The data show 25,000 to 30,000 distinct CDR3 sequences, about an eighth seen once. The record originates from a study of neurological immune-mediated disorders. General study findings and limits: In HTLV-1-associated myelopathy, TCR clonal expansion was greatest, whereas multiple sclerosis had the least, falling below healthy controls. Expanded clones shared no CDR3 amino acid sequences across subjects, suggesting private repertoires in all groups.

The chain recombines TRBV12-3 or TRBV12-4 with TRBJ1-1; a weak D match, TRBD1 (6 bases). Sequences were obtained from PBMCs. This receptor was identified in a woman aged 55-70 years in good health. CDR3 bases: TGTGCCAGCAGCTTCGACAGGACTGAAGCTTTCTTT. Translated: CASSFDRTEAFF.